This entry concerns a single T cell receptor beta chain. Seattle enrolled patients during active infection and tracked them longitudinally. This sample is drawn from a study of blood T cell repertoires in COVID-19. Across the study: Samples of COVID-19 (acute and convalescent) were obtained from the United States, Italy and Spain. From T cells, B-cell-depleted T cells, or PBMCs came the material, which was cDNA or gDNA.

Sequenced by immunoSEQ multiplex PCR; TCRdb stores in-frame clones only, minus some. The sample holds around 150,000 clones; 85% to 90% are singletons and the top ten take approximately 10%. From germline, CDR1 is SNHLY and CDR2 FYNNEI. CDR3 size: 14 residues. Trimming cost V 7 bases and J 2 bases, with 11 bases left between them. This sequence originates from a woman aged 70-85 years with COVID-19, enrolled during active disease. Sequencing was done on a sample of peripheral blood. The chain recombines TRBV2 with TRBJ2-2; TRBD1 is a possible D gene (6 bases). The DNA for the CDR3 is TGTGCCAGCAACCGGGACAAAAACACCGGGGAGCTGTTTTTT. As protein: CASNRDKNTGELFF. The full variable domain, in which reference TRBV2 and TRBJ2-2 provide the parts outside the CDR3, is EPEVTQTPSHQVTQMGQEVILRCVPISNHLYFYWYRQILGQKVEFLVSFYNNEISEKSEIFDDQFSVERPDGSNFTLKIRSTKLEDSAMYFCASNRDKNTGELFFGEGSRLTVL.